This T cell receptor (beta chain) derives from a study of OX40 agonist ivuxolimab in advanced cancers. Study information: The eligibility criteria allowed prior anti-PD-1, anti-PD-L1 or anti-CTLA-4 therapy, and approximately 38% had some. Three dose-escalation patients had partial responses: one with hepatocellular carcinoma and two with cutaneous melanoma. Study-level findings and limits: CD4+ and CD8+ T cells in blood underwent clonal expansion by week 6 at 0.1 to 3.0 mg/kg. Near-lowest levels of clonal expansion characterized partial responders at 0.1-3.0 mg/kg.

Generated by immunoSEQ multiplex PCR, the TCRdb table keeps only in-frame clones and is missing some. Here the sample spans 25,000 to 30,000 clones, around 81% being singletons. V dropped 4 bases and J dropped 4 bases, with 14 bases sitting between them. CDR1 is SGHVS and CDR2 is FNYEAQ in the germline V gene. This CDR3 is built from 15 residues. Concerning this clone: What it recognizes is unknown.

Sequencing used CD4+ or CD8+ T cells sorted from blood, obtained in a trial of the OX40 agonist ivuxolimab. The TCR comes from an adult with an advanced solid tumor such as melanoma, head and neck, liver or kidney cancer. V is TRBV7-6 and J is TRBJ1-3; D is ambiguous. CDR3 DNA sequence: TGTGCCAGCAGCTCGGACTTAAGCAGAGGAAACACCATATATTTT. As protein: CASSSDLSRGNTIYF.